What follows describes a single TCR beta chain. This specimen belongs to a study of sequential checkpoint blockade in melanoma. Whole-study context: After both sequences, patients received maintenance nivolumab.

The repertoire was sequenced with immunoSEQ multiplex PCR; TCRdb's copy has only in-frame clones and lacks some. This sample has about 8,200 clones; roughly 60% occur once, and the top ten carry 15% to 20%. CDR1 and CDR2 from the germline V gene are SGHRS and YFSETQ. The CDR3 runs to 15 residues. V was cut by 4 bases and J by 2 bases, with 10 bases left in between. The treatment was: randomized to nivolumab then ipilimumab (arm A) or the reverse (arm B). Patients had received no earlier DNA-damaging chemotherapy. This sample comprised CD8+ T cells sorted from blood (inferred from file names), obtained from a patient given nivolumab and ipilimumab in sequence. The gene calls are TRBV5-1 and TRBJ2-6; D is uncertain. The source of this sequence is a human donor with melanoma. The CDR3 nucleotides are TGCGCCAGCAGCCTCATAGCAGCTGGGGCCAACGTCCTGACTTTC. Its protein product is CASSLIAAGANVLTF.